This TCR beta chain was identified in a study of T cell repertoires in cytomegalovirus infection. The overall study: Epitope selection comprised recently identified HLA-C-restricted CMV epitopes and well-studied HLA-B-restricted CMV epitopes. Indications came from public TCR beta signatures; they pointed to CMV infection and to a matching HLA type. General study results and limits: HLA-C-restricted TCR beta clonotypes specific for CMV led the ex vivo response.

This clonotype was seen more than once but under ten times. The target antigen is unknown. The CDR3 is made up of 12 amino acids. The ends were cut back, 4 bases at V and 3 bases at J, with 6 bases in the middle. TCRdb itself ran the reads through MiXCR, one entry per CDR3 protein. The sample has about 920,000 distinct CDR3 sequences; approximately 30% are singletons. The chain carries TRBV12-3 or TRBV12-4 and TRBJ2-5; D is unresolved. Sequences were derived from cultured CD8+ T cells from PBMCs, sampled from culture after CMV antigen stimulation. The TCR comes from a human donor in good health (CMV status not recorded). Some clones in this sample may be carry-over from other donors' samples. CDR3 sequence (DNA): TGTGCCAGCAGTTGGGATAAAGAGACCCAGTACTTC. Amino acids: CASSWDKETQYF.